The 19 T cell receptor beta chains presented below share a single source sample, sequenced in a study of blood T cell repertoires in COVID-19. Generated by immunoSEQ multiplex PCR, the TCRdb table keeps only in-frame clones and is missing some. The sample holds some 130,000 clones, 84% seen once. The sample consisted of peripheral blood. These receptors were obtained from a man in his 60s with acute or convalescent COVID-19.

The chain links TRBV29-1 to TRBJ1-2; perhaps TRBD1 as D (5 bases). The CDR3 covers 11 residues. CDR1 SQVTM and CDR2 ANQGSEA come from the germline V gene. Here the CDR3 DNA reads TGCAGAGGGGCCTTGGACTATGGCTACACCTTC. Protein product: CRGALDYGYTF. The entire variable domain, with the rest obtained from reference TRBV29-1 and TRBJ1-2, is as follows: SAVISQKPSRDICQRGTSLTIQCQVDSQVTMMFWYRQQPGQSLTLIATANQGSEATYESGFVIDKFPISRPNLTFSTLTVSNMSPEDSSIYLCRGALDYGYTFGSGTRLTVV.

The chain employs TRBV11-2 and TRBJ2-3, with D possibly matching TRBD2 (7 bases). The CDR3 loop spans 14 amino acids. V gave up 2 bases and J gave up 6 bases, with 12 bases separating them. Germline-derived CDR1 and CDR2 are SGHAT and FQNNGV. In nucleotides, the CDR3 is TGTGCCAGCAGCTTATCCGGGGGGCGCGATACGCAGTATTTT. This encodes CASSLSGGRDTQYF.

As for this clone: Its ends do not fully match the called genes, so a read error is possible. Here the CDR3 reads CASSGTGGSTRF. The DNA for the CDR3 is TGTGCCAGCAGTGGGACAGGGGGCTCTACCCGGTTT. The V and J genes are TRBV12-3 or TRBV12-4 and TRBJ1-1; TRBD1 agrees at 12 bases. The CDR3 is made up of 12 amino acids.

This clone turned up a few times. This chain links TRBV27 with TRBJ1-5; 9 nucleotides align to TRBD1. The CDR3 has 13 residues. Trimming cost V 6 bases and J 6 bases; bases outside gene matches: 3. Germline V CDR1 and CDR2: MNHEY, SMNVEV (reference sequence). The CDR3 DNA reads as TGTGCCAGCAGCCGGGACAGGGTTCAGCCCCAGCATTTT. Its translation is CASSRDRVQPQHF.

The chain joins TRBV27 to TRBJ2-3; D remains unclear. Trimming removed 0 bases from V and 0 bases from J, with 13 bases in between. The CDR3 has 17 residues. Per the germline V gene, CDR1 is MNHEY and CDR2 is SMNVEV (reference sequence). DNA of the CDR3: TGTGCCAGCAGTTTATCGTCCGGGTTCTCTAGCACAGATACGCAGTATTTT. Translated: CASSLSSGFSSTDTQYF.

The CDR3 loop reads CASSTGSSGANVLTF. CDR3 sequence (DNA): TGTGCCAGCAGCACAGGGAGCTCTGGGGCCAACGTCCTGACTTTC. V is TRBV7-3 and J is TRBJ2-6; tentatively, D is TRBD1 (6 bases). The CDR3 consists of 15 residues. Trimming removed 5 bases at V and 0 bases at J, with 8 bases between. Germline CDR1 is SGHTA and CDR2 is FQGTGA.

The gene calls are TRBV2 and TRBJ2-1; 7 bases align to TRBD2. Germline CDR1 reads SNHLY; CDR2 reads FYNNEI. This CDR3 contains 15 residues. Trimming removed 6 bases from V and 7 bases from J; junction bases left unmatched: 12. Here the CDR3 DNA reads TGTGCCAGCAGCCTTGTGGCGGGAGACGGAAATGAGCAGTTCTTC. This encodes CASSLVAGDGNEQFF. Variable domain in full (rest from reference TRBV2 and TRBJ2-1): EPEVTQTPSHQVTQMGQEVILRCVPISNHLYFYWYRQILGQKVEFLVSFYNNEISEKSEIFDDQFSVERPDGSNFTLKIRSTKLEDSAMYFCASSLVAGDGNEQFFGPGTRLTVL.

This chain joins TRBV12-3 or TRBV12-4 and TRBJ1-2; a weak D match, TRBD1 (6 bases). This CDR3 contains 13 residues. Trimming took 5 bases from V and 10 from J, leaving 17 bases between them. CDR3 region: CASSPDRIGLYTF. The CDR3 nucleotides read TGTGCCAGCAGTCCAGACAGGATCGGTCTCTACACCTTC.

This chain connects TRBV3-1 (or the pseudogene TRBV3-2) to TRBJ1-1; 12 bases are a match to TRBD1. Per the germline V gene, CDR1 is LGHDT and CDR2 is YNNKEL (reference sequence). With 1 base clipped from V and 7 bases from J, the junction kept 4 bases outside the gene matches. CDR3 length: 15 amino acids. CDR3 DNA: TGTGCCAGCAGCCAAGCCGGGACAGGGGGCATTGAAGCTTTCTTT. This gives the protein CASSQAGTGGIEAFF.

V usage is TRBV11-2 and J usage is TRBJ1-4; possibly TRBD1 for D (6 bases). Between the trimmed V and J ends, which lost 2 bases and 0 bases, there was a span of 13 bases. The CDR3 totals 17 residues. Per germline, CDR1 SGHAT and CDR2 FQNNGV. CDR3 sequence: CASSLRRQAATNEKLFF. The DNA of the CDR3 is TGTGCCAGCAGCTTACGCAGACAGGCTGCAACTAATGAAAAACTGTTTTTT.

This chain connects TRBV11-1 to TRBJ2-5, with 7 bases identical to TRBD2. V shed 5 bases and J 1 base; nucleotides not matched to a gene: 1. Germline V CDR1 and CDR2: SGHAT, FQDESV (reference sequence). The CDR3 has 13 amino acids. The CDR3 nucleotides are TGTGCCAGCAGCGGGGGGGTCCAAGAGACCCAGTACTTC. The encoded protein is CASSGGVQETQYF.

In this sample, this clone turned up a few times. The CDR3 protein is CASSLRTGEDGYTF. The CDR3 DNA reads TGCGCCAGCAGCTTGAGGACAGGGGAGGACGGCTACACCTTC. The chain carries TRBV5-1 and TRBJ1-2, with 9 positions matching TRBD1. The CDR3 runs to 14 residues. Per the germline V gene, CDR1 is SGHRS and CDR2 is YFSETQ. V gave up 1 base and J gave up 8 bases; unmatched junction bases: 6.

The V gene is TRBV2, the J gene TRBJ2-7; TRBD1 agrees at 8 bases. The J segment lost 3 bases and the V segment lost 6 bases, leaving 4 bases of the junction unmatched. There are 13 residues in the CDR3. In germline, CDR1 is SNHLY, CDR2 FYNNEI. In DNA, the CDR3 is TGTGCCAGCAGGTCGGGACAGGTCTACGAGCAGTACTTC. Residues: CASRSGQVYEQYF.

The chain employs TRBV5-1 and TRBJ1-2; D might be TRBD1 (5 bases). There are 14 residues in the CDR3. V lost 1 base to trimming and J lost 2 bases, with 9 bases between them. The V gene's germline CDR1 is SGHRS and CDR2 YFSETQ. CDR3 sequence (DNA): TGCGCCAGCAGCTTGTCGCAGGGCAACTATGGCTACACCTTC. The encoded protein is CASSLSQGNYGYTF.

Only a few counts were recorded for this clone. The genes are TRBV6-1 and TRBJ1-4, with D unresolved. Trimming pared 2 bases from V and 0 bases from J, leaving 4 bases between. This CDR3 is 14 amino acids long. Germline V gives CDR1 MNHNS, CDR2 SASEGT. CDR3 coding DNA: TGTGCCAGCAGTGAAACAGCAACTAATGAAAAACTGTTTTTT. Protein product: CASSETATNEKLFF.

The genes are TRBV7-9 and TRBJ2-3, with TRBD1 matching over 7 bases. The CDR3 totals 18 residues. The J segment lost 0 bases and the V segment lost 6 bases, leaving 15 bases of the junction unmatched. In germline, CDR1 is SEHNR, CDR2 FQNEAQ (reference sequence). The CDR3 DNA follows: TGTGCCAGCAGTTTTGTGACAGGGCCCCTACCCAGCACAGATACGCAGTATTTT. As protein: CASSFVTGPLPSTDTQYF.

The V gene is TRBV9, the J gene TRBJ2-3; D possibly corresponds to TRBD2 (6 bases). CDR3 length equals 15 residues. Trimming pared 0 bases from V and 0 bases from J, leaving 8 bases between. The germline V gene has CDR1 SGDLS and CDR2 YYNGEE. The CDR3 nucleotides are TGTGCCAGCAGCGTAGACCTAGCGAGCACAGATACGCAGTATTTT. Amino acids: CASSVDLASTDTQYF.

The chain employs TRBV6-5 and TRBJ2-7; D is possibly TRBD1 (5 bases). The CDR3 is made up of 13 amino acids. The V end lost 6 bases, the J end lost 5 bases, and 14 bases lay between the germline ends. The germline V gene encodes CDR1 MNHEY and CDR2 SVGAGI. The CDR3 is CASSQGWWDEQYF. CDR3 in DNA: TGTGCCAGCAGCCAGGGTTGGTGGGACGAGCAGTACTTC.

V usage is TRBV3-1 (or the pseudogene TRBV3-2) and J usage is TRBJ1-2; no firm D call. Trimming cost V 0 bases and J 7 bases, with 6 bases left between them. The CDR3 runs to 12 residues. Germline V lookup: CDR1 LGHDT, CDR2 YNNKEL (reference sequence). CDR3 amino acids: CASSQEGGGYTF. DNA of the CDR3: TGTGCCAGCAGCCAAGAAGGCGGTGGCTACACCTTC.